Following are 2 T cell receptor beta chains from one sample sequenced in a study of blood T cell repertoires in COVID-19. Profiled with immunoSEQ multiplex PCR; TCRdb holds only in-frame clones, not every one. The sample records around 200,000 clones, about four fifths being singletons. Sequenced: peripheral blood. Every receptor here comes from a woman in her thirties or forties with active or convalescent COVID-19.

The V and J genes are TRBV11-3 and TRBJ2-2; 8 bases fit TRBD1. Germline V gives CDR1 SGHNT, CDR2 YENEEA. V lost 5 bases and J lost 4; bases outside the gene matches: 6. The CDR3 is made up of 15 amino acids. The DNA for the CDR3 is TGTGCCAGCAGCCCCCGGACAGGGACCACCGGGGAGCTGTTTTTT. The encoded protein is CASSPRTGTTGELFF. The full variable domain, its missing parts supplied by reference TRBV11-3 and TRBJ2-2, is EAGVVQSPRYKIIEKKQPVAFWCNPISGHNTLYWYLQNLGQGPELLIRYENEEAVDDSQLPKDRFSAERLKGVDSTLKIQPAELGDSAVYLCASSPRTGTTGELFFGEGSRLTVL.

This chain uses TRBV2 with TRBJ2-7; TRBD2 might be the D (6 bases). V lost 4 bases and J 2 bases, leaving 15 bases between the germline ends. Germline V lookup: CDR1 SNHLY, CDR2 FYNNEI. The length of the CDR3 is 15 residues. The CDR3 is CASSVSLALTYEQYF. CDR3 in DNA: TGTGCCAGCAGTGTTTCGCTAGCGTTAACCTACGAGCAGTACTTC.